A selection of T cell receptor beta chains follows, all from one sample in a study of blood T cell repertoires in COVID-19. The data were produced by immunoSEQ multiplex PCR, yet TCRdb's version contains in-frame clones alone and is incomplete. The data contain 150,000 to 200,000 clones, nearly 90% of them singletons. What was sequenced was peripheral blood. The receptors were gathered from a man between 60 and 75 years old with active or convalescent COVID-19. CDR3s include the opening cysteine and the closing phenylalanine or tryptophan. D genes are given only for firm matches. Clone size is shown for a subset of rows, as once, few, many or a class of expanded clone.

16 - TRBD1 TRBJ1-2 TRBV14 TGTGCCAGCAGCCAAGGTTCCACAGGGGGCAGATATGGCTACACCTTC CASSQGSTGGRYGYTF
16 once TRBD1 TRBJ1-2 TRBV10-3 TGTGCCATCAGTGAGTCGATTGCGGACAGGACTTATGGCTACACCTTC CAISESIADRTYGYTF
15 - TRBD1 TRBJ2-3 TRBV6-5 TGTGCCAGCATCCGGACAGGGGGACCACCAGATACGCAGTATTTT CASIRTGGPPDTQYF
15 - TRBD1 TRBJ2-6 TRBV18 TGTGCCAGCTCAACGACAGGGTCAGGGGCCAACGTCCTGACTTTC CASSTTGSGANVLTF
15 once - TRBJ2-7 TRBV2 TGTGCCAGCAGTGGATGGAGCAGGGGATCCTACGAGCAGTACTTC CASSGWSRGSYEQYF
16 - - TRBJ2-7 TRBV21-1 TGTGCCAGCAGCACGACGACAGGTGCTAACTCCTACGAGCAGTACTTC CASSTTTGANSYEQYF
18 - TRBD2 TRBJ2-1 TRBV4-2 TGTGCCAGCAGCCCTTTCTCCCCCCGCGGGGGGGCTTTGGGTGAGCAGTTCTTC CASSPFSPRGGALGEQFF
15 many TRBD1 TRBJ1-2 TRBV9 TGTGCCAGCAGCACCCAGACAGGGGGGAACTATGGCTACACCTTC CASSTQTGGNYGYTF
15 - TRBD1 TRBJ1-5 TRBV5-1 TGCGCCAGCAGCTTGGGGGGACAGATCAATCAGCCCCAGCATTTT CASSLGGQINQPQHF
19 - - TRBJ2-7 TRBV13 TGTGCCAGCAGCCCAAAGTTGGCAGGGGAAGTCGGCCGCTCCTACGAGCAGTACTTC CASSPKLAGEVGRSYEQYF
17 - - TRBJ2-5 TRBV6-2/TRBV6-3 TGTGCCAGCAGTCCCCATCGAAGTGGGGGCTTCTCGGAGACCCAGTACTTC CASSPHRSGGFSETQYF
14 - TRBD2 TRBJ2-5 TRBV7-9 TGTGCCAGCAGTATTATAGCGGGTGGGGAGACCCAGTACTTC CASSIIAGGETQYF
12 - TRBD1 TRBJ1-2 TRBV19 TGTGCCACGACAGGGGTATACTATGGCTACACCTTC CATTGVYYGYTF
13 many - TRBJ2-7 TRBV7-9 TGTGCCAGCAGCCCAAGGGGTCCCTACGAGCAGTACTTC CASSPRGPYEQYF
15 - - TRBJ2-1 TRBV4-2 TGTGCCAGCAGCCAAGAAGTCATCCGCCGCGATGAGCAGTTCTTC CASSQEVIRRDEQFF
16 - TRBD2 TRBJ2-5 TRBV25-1 TGTGCCAGCAGTGAATCGGCCGCGGGGGGCCAAGAGACCCAGTACTTC CASSESAAGGQETQYF
12 - - TRBJ1-2 TRBV12-3/TRBV12-4 TGTGCCAGCAGTCTAAATAACTATGGCTACACCTTC CASSLNNYGYTF
13 - TRBD1 TRBJ1-1 TRBV27 TGTGCCAGCAGTAGACAGGGTTACACTGAAGCTTTCTTT CASSRQGYTEAFF
13 - - TRBJ1-5 TRBV11-2 TGTGCCAGCAGCTGGGGAGGCGGGCAGCCCCAGCATTTT CASSWGGGQPQHF
14 few TRBD1 TRBJ2-5 TRBV5-1 TGCGCCAGCAGCCCTCAGGGGGTTCAAGAGACCCAGTACTTC CASSPQGVQETQYF
13 - - TRBJ2-2 TRBV24-1 TGTGCCACGAGGGGGAGTAGCACCGGGGAGCTGTTTTTT CATRGSSTGELFF
16 - - TRBJ2-1 TRBV21-1 TGTGCCAGCAGCAGGGGGGGTGTCAGGGGTTACAATGAGCAGTTCTTC CASSRGGVRGYNEQFF
15 - - TRBJ2-2 TRBV3-1/TRBV3-2 TGTGCCAGCAGGTCAGGGGCCCTGAACACCGGGGAGCTGTTTTTT CASRSGALNTGELFF
13 - TRBD1 TRBJ1-4 TRBV2 TGTGCCAGCAGGGGACAGGGGAATGAAAAACTGTTTTTT CASRGQGNEKLFF
16 - TRBD2 TRBJ2-3 TRBV5-4 TGTGCCAGCAGCGGAGGGACTAGCGGGGCTGGAGATACGCAGTATTTT CASSGGTSGAGDTQYF
16 - - TRBJ2-1 TRBV12-5 TGTGCTAGTGGTTTGCGGAGGGGATCTTCCTACAATGAGCAGTTCTTC CASGLRRGSSYNEQFF
16 - TRBD2 TRBJ2-1 TRBV3-1/TRBV3-2 TGTGCCAGCAGCCAAGCCATGAAAGCGGGAGGGAATGAGCAGTTCTTC CASSQAMKAGGNEQFF
13 - - TRBJ2-5 TRBV6-5 TGTGCCAGCAGTCGGACAGTCCAAGAGACCCAGTACTTC CASSRTVQETQYF
13 few - TRBJ1-5 TRBV12-5 TGTGCTAGTGGTGACAGATTCAATCAGCCCCAGCATTTT CASGDRFNQPQHF
16 - TRBD2 TRBJ2-2 TRBV19 TGTGCCAGTAGCCCCCGGACTAGCGGCTACACCGGGGAGCTGTTTTTT CASSPRTSGYTGELFF